Listed below are T cell receptor beta chains from one sample, sequenced in a study of blood T cells in healthy people across ages. TCRdb processed the 5' RACE reads anew with MiXCR; each CDR3 protein has one entry. The repertoire has over 1,500,000 distinct CDR3 sequences, just under 50% of them found once; the top ten carry roughly 2%. The sample was blood. These receptor sequences come from a woman in her 40s in good health. CDR3s include the opening cysteine and the closing phenylalanine or tryptophan.

j_gene: TRBJ1-6; v_gene: TRBV2; CDR3aa: CASEGVPNSPLHF
j_gene: TRBJ1-2; v_gene: TRBV25-1; CDR3aa: CASSDQGAAGYTF
j_gene: TRBJ2-5; v_gene: TRBV12-3/TRBV12-4; CDR3aa: CAITTQETQYF
j_gene: TRBJ2-1; v_gene: TRBV4-2; CDR3aa: CASSPRTSGGGYEQFF
j_gene: TRBJ2-1; v_gene: TRBV10-2; CDR3aa: CASSDPYNEQFF
j_gene: -; v_gene: TRBV3-1; CDR3aa: CASSQRDYEQYF
j_gene: TRBJ1-2; v_gene: TRBV20-1; CDR3aa: CSVSYYYGYTF
j_gene: TRBJ1-1; v_gene: TRBV10-3; CDR3aa: CAISERQGGTEAFF
j_gene: TRBJ2-7; v_gene: TRBV10-3; CDR3aa: CAISEEGTVPYEQYF
j_gene: TRBJ2-3; v_gene: TRBV28; CDR3aa: CASSWASTTDTQYF
j_gene: TRBJ1-1; v_gene: TRBV7-2; CDR3aa: CASSLSWGNSEAFF
j_gene: TRBJ1-5; v_gene: TRBV5-1; CDR3aa: CASSLGDRNQSQHF
j_gene: TRBJ1-4; v_gene: TRBV4-2; CDR3aa: CASSKILTAGNEKLFF
j_gene: TRBJ1-2; v_gene: TRBV12-3/TRBV12-4; CDR3aa: CASSSKRNYGYTF
j_gene: TRBJ1-2; v_gene: TRBV6-6; CDR3aa: CASSPRQGNGYTF
j_gene: TRBJ2-3; v_gene: TRBV9; CDR3aa: CASSVGGGTSTDTQYF
j_gene: TRBJ2-1; v_gene: TRBV14; CDR3aa: CASSGTRGNEQFF
j_gene: TRBJ2-1; v_gene: TRBV7-2; CDR3aa: CASSLFAGDSYNEQFF
j_gene: TRBJ2-7; v_gene: TRBV6-2/TRBV6-3; CDR3aa: CASSPWTGEVEQYF
j_gene: TRBJ1-2; v_gene: TRBV28; CDR3aa: CASTLPTGNNYGYTF
j_gene: TRBJ2-1; v_gene: TRBV3-1; CDR3aa: CASSQRSQSSYNEQFF
j_gene: TRBJ2-3; v_gene: TRBV6-6; CDR3aa: CASVSRDSRLDTQYF
j_gene: TRBJ2-3; v_gene: TRBV12-3/TRBV12-4; CDR3aa: CASSQRGWDTQYF
j_gene: TRBJ1-2; v_gene: TRBV13; CDR3aa: CASRIGTTMDYGYTF
j_gene: TRBJ2-1; v_gene: TRBV12-3/TRBV12-4; CDR3aa: CASSPRGVGTMGEQFF
j_gene: TRBJ1-1; v_gene: TRBV2; CDR3aa: CASRREGMRNTEAFF
j_gene: TRBJ1-4; v_gene: TRBV7-2; CDR3aa: CASSQNREKLFF
j_gene: TRBJ2-6; v_gene: TRBV5-1; CDR3aa: CASSARTGTSGANVLTF